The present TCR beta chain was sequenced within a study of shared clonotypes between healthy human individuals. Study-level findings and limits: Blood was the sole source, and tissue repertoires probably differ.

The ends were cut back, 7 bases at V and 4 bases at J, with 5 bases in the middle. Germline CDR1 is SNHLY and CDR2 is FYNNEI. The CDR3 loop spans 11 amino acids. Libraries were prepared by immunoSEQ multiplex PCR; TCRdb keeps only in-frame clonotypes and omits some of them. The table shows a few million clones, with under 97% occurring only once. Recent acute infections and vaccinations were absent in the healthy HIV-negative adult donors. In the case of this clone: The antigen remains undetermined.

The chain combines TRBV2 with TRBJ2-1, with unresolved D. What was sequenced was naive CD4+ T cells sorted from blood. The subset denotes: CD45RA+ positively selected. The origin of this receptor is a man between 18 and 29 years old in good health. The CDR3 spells CASTPYNEQFF. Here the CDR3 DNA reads TGTGCCAGCACCCCTTACAATGAGCAGTTCTTC.